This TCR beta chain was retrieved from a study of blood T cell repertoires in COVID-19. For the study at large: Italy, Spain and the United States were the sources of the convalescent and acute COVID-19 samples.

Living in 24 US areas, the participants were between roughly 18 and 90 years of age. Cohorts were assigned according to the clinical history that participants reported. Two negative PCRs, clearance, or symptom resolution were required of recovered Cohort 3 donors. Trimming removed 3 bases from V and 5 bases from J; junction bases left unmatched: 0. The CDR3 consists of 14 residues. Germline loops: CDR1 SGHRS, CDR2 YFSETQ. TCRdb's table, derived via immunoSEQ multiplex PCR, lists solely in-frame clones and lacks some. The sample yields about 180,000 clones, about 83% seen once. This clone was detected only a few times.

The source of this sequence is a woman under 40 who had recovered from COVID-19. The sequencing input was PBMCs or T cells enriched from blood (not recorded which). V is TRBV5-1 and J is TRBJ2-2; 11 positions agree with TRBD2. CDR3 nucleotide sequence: TGCGCCAGCAGCTGGACTAGCGGGACCGGGGAGCTGTTTTTT. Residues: CASSWTSGTGELFF.